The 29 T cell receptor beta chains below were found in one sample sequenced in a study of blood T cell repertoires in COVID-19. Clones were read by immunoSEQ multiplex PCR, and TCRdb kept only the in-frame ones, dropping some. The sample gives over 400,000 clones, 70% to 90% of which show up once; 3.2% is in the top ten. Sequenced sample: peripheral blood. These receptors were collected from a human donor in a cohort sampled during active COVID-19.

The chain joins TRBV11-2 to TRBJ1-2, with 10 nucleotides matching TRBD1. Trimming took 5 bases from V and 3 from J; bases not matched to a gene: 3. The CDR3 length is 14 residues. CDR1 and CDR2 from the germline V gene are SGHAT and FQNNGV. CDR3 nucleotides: TGTGCCAGCAGCCCGGGACAGGGGTACTATGGCTACACCTTC. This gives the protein CASSPGQGYYGYTF. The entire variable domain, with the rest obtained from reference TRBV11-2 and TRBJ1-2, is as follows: EAGVAQSPRYKIIEKRQSVAFWCNPISGHATLYWYQQILGQGPKLLIQFQNNGVVDDSQLPKDRFSAERLKGVDSTLKIQPAKLEDSAVYLCASSPGQGYYGYTFGSGTRLTVV.

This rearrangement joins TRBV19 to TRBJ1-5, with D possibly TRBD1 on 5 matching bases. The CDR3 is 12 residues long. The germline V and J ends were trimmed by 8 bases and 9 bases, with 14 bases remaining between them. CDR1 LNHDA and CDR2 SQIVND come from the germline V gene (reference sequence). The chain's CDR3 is CASGGGGGPQHF. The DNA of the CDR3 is TGTGCCAGTGGCGGCGGGGGAGGGCCCCAGCATTTT.

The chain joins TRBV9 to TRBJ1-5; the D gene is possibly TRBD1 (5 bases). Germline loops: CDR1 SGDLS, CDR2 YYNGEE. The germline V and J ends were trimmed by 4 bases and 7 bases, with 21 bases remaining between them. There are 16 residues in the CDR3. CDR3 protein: CASSSRKGHKKQPQHF. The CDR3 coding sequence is TGTGCCAGCAGCTCCCGGAAAGGACACAAGAAGCAGCCCCAGCATTTT.

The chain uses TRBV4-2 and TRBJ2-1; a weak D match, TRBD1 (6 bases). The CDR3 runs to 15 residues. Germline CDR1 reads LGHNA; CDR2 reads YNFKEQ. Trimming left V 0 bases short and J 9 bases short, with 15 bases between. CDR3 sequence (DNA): TGTGCCAGCAGCCAAGAACGGCAGGGGCACGGTGAGCAGTTCTTC. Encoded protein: CASSQERQGHGEQFF.

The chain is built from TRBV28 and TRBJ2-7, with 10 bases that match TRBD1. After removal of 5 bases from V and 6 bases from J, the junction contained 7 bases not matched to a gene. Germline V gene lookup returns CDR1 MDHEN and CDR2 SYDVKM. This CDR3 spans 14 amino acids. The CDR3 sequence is CASSRDRGFGEQYF. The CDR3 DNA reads TGTGCCAGCAGTAGGGACAGGGGCTTTGGCGAGCAGTACTTC.

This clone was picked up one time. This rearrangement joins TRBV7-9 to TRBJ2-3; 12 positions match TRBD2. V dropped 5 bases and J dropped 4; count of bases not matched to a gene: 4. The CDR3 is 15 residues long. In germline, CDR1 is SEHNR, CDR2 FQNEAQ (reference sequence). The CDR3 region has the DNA TGTGCCAGCAGCCCTAGCGGGAGGGGGTCAGATACGCAGTATTTT. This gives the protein CASSPSGRGSDTQYF.

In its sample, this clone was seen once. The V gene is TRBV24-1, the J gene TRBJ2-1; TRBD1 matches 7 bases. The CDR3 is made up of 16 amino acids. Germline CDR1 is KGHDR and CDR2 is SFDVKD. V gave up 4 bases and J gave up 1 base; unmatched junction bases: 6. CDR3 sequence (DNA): TGTGCCACCAGTGACACCACAGGGGAGTCCTACAATGAGCAGTTCTTC. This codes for CATSDTTGESYNEQFF.

The CDR3 region has the DNA TGCGCCAGCAGCTTGACAGGCGTCAGGAACACCGGGGAGCTGTTTTTT. As protein: CASSLTGVRNTGELFF. The J gene is TRBJ2-2, the V gene TRBV5-1; possibly TRBD1 for D (5 bases). Trimming took off 1 base at V and 1 base at J, with 11 bases between the two ends. Germline assignment: CDR1 SGHRS and CDR2 YFSETQ. The CDR3 has 16 amino acids.

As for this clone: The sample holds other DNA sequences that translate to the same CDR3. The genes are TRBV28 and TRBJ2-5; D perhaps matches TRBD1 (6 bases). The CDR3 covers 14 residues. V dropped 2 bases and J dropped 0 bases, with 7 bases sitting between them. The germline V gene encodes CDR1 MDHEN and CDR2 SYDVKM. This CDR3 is CASSLGGYQETQYF. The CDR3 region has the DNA TGTGCCAGCAGTTTAGGGGGCTACCAAGAGACCCAGTACTTC.

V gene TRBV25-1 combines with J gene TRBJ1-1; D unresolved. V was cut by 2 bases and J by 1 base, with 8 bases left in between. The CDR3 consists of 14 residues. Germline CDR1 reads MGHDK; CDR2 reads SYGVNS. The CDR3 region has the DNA TGTGCCAGCAGTGAAGAGGGTAGGAACACTGAAGCTTTCTTT. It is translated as CASSEEGRNTEAFF.

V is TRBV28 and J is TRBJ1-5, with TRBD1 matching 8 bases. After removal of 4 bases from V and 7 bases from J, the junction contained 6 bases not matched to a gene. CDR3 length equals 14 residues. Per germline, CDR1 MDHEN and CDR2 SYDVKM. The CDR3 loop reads CASSYRQGRQPQHF. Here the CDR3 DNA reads TGTGCCAGCAGTTACCGACAGGGGAGGCAGCCCCAGCATTTT.

This CDR3 reads CASSPFTSANTGELFF. The CDR3 bases are TGTGCCAGCAGCCCCTTTACTAGCGCCAACACCGGGGAGCTGTTTTTT. V gene TRBV3-1 (or the pseudogene TRBV3-2) combines with J gene TRBJ2-2; 7 bases fit TRBD2. From germline, CDR1 is LGHDT and CDR2 YNNKEL (reference sequence). The J segment lost 2 bases and the V segment lost 4 bases, leaving 7 bases of the junction unmatched. The CDR3 is 16 amino acids.

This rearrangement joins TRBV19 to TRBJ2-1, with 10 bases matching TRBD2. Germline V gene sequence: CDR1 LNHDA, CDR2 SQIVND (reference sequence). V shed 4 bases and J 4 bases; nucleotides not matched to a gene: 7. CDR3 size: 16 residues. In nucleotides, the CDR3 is TGTGCCAGTAGTAAATGGGTAGCGGGAGGTTACAATGAGCAGTTCTTC. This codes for CASSKWVAGGYNEQFF.

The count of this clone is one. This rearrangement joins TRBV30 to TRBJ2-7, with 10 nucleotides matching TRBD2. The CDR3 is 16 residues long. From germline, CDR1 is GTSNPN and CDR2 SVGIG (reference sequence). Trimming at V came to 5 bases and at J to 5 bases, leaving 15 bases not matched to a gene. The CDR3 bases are TGTGCCTGGCAACTAGCGGGATATACTGGGGTCGACGAGCAGTACTTC. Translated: CAWQLAGYTGVDEQYF.

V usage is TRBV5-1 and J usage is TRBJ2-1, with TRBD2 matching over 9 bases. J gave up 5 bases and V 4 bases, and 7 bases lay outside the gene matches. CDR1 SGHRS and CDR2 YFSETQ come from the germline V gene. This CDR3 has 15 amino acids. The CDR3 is CASSAPSGTNNEQFF. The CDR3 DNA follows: TGCGCCAGCAGCGCTCCTAGCGGGACTAACAATGAGCAGTTCTTC.

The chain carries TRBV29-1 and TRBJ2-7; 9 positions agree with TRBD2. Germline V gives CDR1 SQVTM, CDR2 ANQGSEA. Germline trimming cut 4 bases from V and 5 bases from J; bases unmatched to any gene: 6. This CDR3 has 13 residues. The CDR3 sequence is CSVAETSGNEQYF. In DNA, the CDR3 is TGCAGCGTTGCCGAGACTAGCGGAAACGAGCAGTACTTC.

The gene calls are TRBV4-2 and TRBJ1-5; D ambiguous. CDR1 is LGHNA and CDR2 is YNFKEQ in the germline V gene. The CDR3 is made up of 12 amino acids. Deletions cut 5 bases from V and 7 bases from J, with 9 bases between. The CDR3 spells CASSSRGQPQHF. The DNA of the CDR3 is TGTGCCAGCAGCAGCCGCGGGCAGCCCCAGCATTTT.

CDR3 bases: TGTGCCAGCAGCGCCCAGGGCGCGGACTATGGCTACACCTTC. Translation gives CASSAQGADYGYTF. V and J are TRBV7-3 and TRBJ1-2, with D maybe TRBD1 (5 bases). Per germline, CDR1 SGHTA and CDR2 FQGTGA. The CDR3 has 14 amino acids. The V end lost 5 bases, the J end lost 3 bases, and 13 bases lay between the germline ends.

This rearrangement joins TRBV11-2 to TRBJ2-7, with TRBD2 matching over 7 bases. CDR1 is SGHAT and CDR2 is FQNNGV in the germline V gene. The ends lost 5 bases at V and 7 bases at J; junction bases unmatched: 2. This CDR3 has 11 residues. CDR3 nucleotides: TGTGCCAGCAGCCCGGGGGGAGAGCAGTACTTC. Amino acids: CASSPGGEQYF.

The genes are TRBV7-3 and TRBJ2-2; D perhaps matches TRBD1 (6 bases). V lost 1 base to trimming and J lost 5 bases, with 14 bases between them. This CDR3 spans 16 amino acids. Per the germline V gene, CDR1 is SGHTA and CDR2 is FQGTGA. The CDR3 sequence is CASSLRGQGLTGELFF. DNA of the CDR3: TGTGCCAGCAGCTTAAGAGGCCAGGGGCTAACCGGGGAGCTGTTTTTT.

CDR3 in amino acids: CAISESRDSPLHF. CDR3 DNA: TGTGCCATCAGTGAGTCGAGGGATTCACCCCTCCACTTT. V usage is TRBV10-3 and J usage is TRBJ1-6; D not resolved. The V and J ends lost 0 bases and 8 bases respectively, with 5 bases between them. The CDR3 contains 13 residues. Per germline, CDR1 ENHRY and CDR2 SYGVKD.

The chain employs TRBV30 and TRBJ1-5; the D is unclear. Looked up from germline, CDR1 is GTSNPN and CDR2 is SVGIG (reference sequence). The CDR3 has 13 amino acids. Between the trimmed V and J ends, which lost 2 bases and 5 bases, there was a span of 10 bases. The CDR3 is CAWSSATDQPQHF. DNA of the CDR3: TGTGCCTGGAGTTCCGCCACGGATCAGCCCCAGCATTTT.

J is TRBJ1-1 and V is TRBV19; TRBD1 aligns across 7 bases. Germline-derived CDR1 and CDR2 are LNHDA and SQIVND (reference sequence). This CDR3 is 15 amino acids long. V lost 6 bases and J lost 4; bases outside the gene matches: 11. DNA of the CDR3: TGTGCCAGTAGAAAAGAGACAGGGAGAAGCACTGAAGCTTTCTTT. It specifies CASRKETGRSTEAFF.

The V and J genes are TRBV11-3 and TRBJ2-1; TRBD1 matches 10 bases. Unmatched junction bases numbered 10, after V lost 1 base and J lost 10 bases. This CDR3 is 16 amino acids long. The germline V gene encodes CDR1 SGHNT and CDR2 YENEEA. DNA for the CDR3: TGTGCCAGCAGCTTAGGCGGGACAGGGGTAACAAAGGAGCAGTTCTTC. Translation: CASSLGGTGVTKEQFF.

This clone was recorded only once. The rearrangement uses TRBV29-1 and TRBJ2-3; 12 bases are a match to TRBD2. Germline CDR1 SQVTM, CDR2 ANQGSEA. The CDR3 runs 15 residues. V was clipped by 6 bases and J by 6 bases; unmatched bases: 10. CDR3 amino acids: CSVTVTSGSPDTQYF. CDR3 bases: TGCAGCGTCACAGTGACTAGCGGGAGTCCCGATACGCAGTATTTT.

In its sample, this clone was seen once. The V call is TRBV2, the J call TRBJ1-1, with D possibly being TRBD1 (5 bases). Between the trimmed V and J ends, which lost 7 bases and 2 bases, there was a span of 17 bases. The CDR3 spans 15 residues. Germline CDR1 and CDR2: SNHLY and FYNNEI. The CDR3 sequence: CASTSRDWGNTEAFF. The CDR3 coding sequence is TGTGCCAGCACTTCCAGGGACTGGGGCAACACTGAAGCTTTCTTT.

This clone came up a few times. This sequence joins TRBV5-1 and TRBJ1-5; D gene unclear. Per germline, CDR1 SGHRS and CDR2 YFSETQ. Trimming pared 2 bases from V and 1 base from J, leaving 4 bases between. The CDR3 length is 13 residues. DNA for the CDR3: TGCGCCAGCAGCTTAACAAGCAATCAGCCCCAGCATTTT. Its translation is CASSLTSNQPQHF.

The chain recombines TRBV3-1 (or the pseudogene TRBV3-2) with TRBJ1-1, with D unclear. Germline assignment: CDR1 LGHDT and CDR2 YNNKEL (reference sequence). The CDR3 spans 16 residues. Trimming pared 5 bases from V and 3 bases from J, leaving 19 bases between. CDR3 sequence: CASSAQRGLKYTEAFF. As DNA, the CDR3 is TGTGCCAGCAGCGCCCAGAGAGGGTTAAAATACACTGAAGCTTTCTTT.

DNA for the CDR3: TGTGCCAGCTCCCCCGGTTGGGGAGGCGAGCAGTACTTC. Its protein product is CASSPGWGGEQYF. J is TRBJ2-7 and V is TRBV18, with TRBD2 as a possible D gene (6 bases). CDR3 length: 13 residues. Looked up from germline, CDR1 is KGHSH and CDR2 is LQKENI. The germline V and J ends were trimmed by 6 bases and 6 bases, with 15 bases remaining between them.